The T cell receptor beta chain described here comes from a study of regulatory T cells in long-lasting Graves disease. Study results and caveats: Newly diagnosed Graves' patients had higher TCR diversity than persistent ones. Persistent disease showed a preference for TRBV28, TRBJ1-2 and TRBJ2-5.

The V end lost 0 bases, the J end lost 8 bases, and 12 bases lay between the germline ends. CDR3 length: 14 amino acids. Germline V gene lookup returns CDR1 SGDLS and CDR2 YYNGEE. This clonotype showed up just a few times. Its target is unknown. Arm-PCR with iRepertoire HTBI primers amplified the CDR3 regions for these TCR beta libraries. Via MiXCR, TCRdb re-called the multiplex PCR reads, giving one row per CDR3 protein. Among some 340,000 distinct CDR3 sequences listed, 10% to 15% were seen once. Time point specified: newly diagnosed GD, antithyroid drugs for less than 3 months. With RNA extracted from PBMCs as input, the TCR library was made. Approximately 8.9-milliliter peripheral blood samples went into EDTA tubes. The sample also formed part of further work on T cells in Graves' hyperthyroidism and ophthalmopathy. That paper adds: The majority of expanded thyroid clonotypes above 0.001 also appeared in blood.

This rearrangement joins TRBV9 to TRBJ2-1; D possibly corresponds to TRBD2 (5 bases). The sequence derives from a woman under 30 with Graves disease. The sample here was peripheral blood mononuclear cells (PBMCs), taken at new diagnosis, from a patient treated with antithyroid drugs. In DNA, the CDR3 is TGTGCCAGCAGCGTAGCCCTACTGCGGGATGAGCAGTTCTTC. It encodes CASSVALLRDEQFF.